This record looks at one T cell receptor beta chain sequence and its context. Its antigen is still unknown. It was with 60 Vbeta and 13 Jbeta primers that the PCR ran. Per the authors' pipeline: In a later analysis, some 11 million of tens of millions of unique beta chains occurred in at least two donors. Only in-frame clones appear in the TCRdb table, and some are missing; sequencing was by immunoSEQ multiplex PCR. V and J calls and clone size follow that table, whereas D and trimming were derived from the DNA. There are around 80,000 clones in the sample; over 70% occur only once, and over 8% lies in the top ten. Germline CDR1 MNHEY, CDR2 SMNVEV (reference sequence). This CDR3 is built from 12 residues. V gave up 4 bases and J gave up 3 bases, with 6 bases separating them. This record belongs to a study of cytomegalovirus exposure and HLA in healthy donors. Study-level findings and limits: Most subjects' HLA-A and HLA-B alleles were reportedly predicted from TCR beta sequences.

V and J are TRBV27 and TRBJ1-1; D uncertain. The specimen was PBMCs. This clonotype was sampled from a man aged 35 to 55 in good health and CMV-seropositive. In DNA form, the CDR3 reads TGTGCCAGCAGTTCCCCATACACTGAAGCTTTCTTT. It is translated as CASSSPYTEAFF.